Below, one T cell receptor beta chain is given with its context. Antigen: not known. This entry comes from a study of shared clonotypes between healthy human individuals. Produced via immunoSEQ multiplex PCR; TCRdb's table is partial and in-frame only. The data hold more than 2,000,000 clones, with over 90% observed a single time. Regarding the study as a whole: Sharing across four donors was seen in 4% to 6.5% of naive CD4 clonotypes.

V lost 2 bases and J lost 9, with 19 bases in between. CDR3 size: 15 residues. The germline V gene has CDR1 MNHNS and CDR2 SASEGT. The rearrangement links TRBV6-1 to TRBJ1-1, with D hard to call. The receptor was isolated from a man between 18 and 35 years old in good health. Some clones in this sample may be carry-over from other donors' samples. The sample comprised naive CD4+ T cells from PBMCs. The subset denotes: CD45RA+ positively selected. CDR3 sequence reads: CASSEPWAVPNKAFF. The CDR3 region has the DNA TGTGCCAGCAGTGAACCTTGGGCGGTTCCGAACAAAGCTTTCTTT.